The subject of this entry is one T cell receptor (beta chain). The antigen is unknown. Stated treatment: oral pan-JAK inhibitor, 5-10 mg twice daily. The researchers isolated CD4+ and CD8+ T cells from PBMCs by sorting. The data derive from a study of CD8+ T cells in alopecia areata. About the research overall: The drug, tofacitinib, lasted 6 to 18 months, followed by 6 months off drug. Study-wide findings and caveats: Lesional scalp, notably in alopecia totalis/universalis, had clonality above that of normal scalp. A large proportion of expanded lesional clones were detected persisting in scalp and blood during tofacitinib.

RNA was extracted and reverse transcribed into cDNA as the sequencing template. Method: immunoSEQ multiplex PCR; TCRdb's copy keeps in-frame clones and lacks some. The repertoire holds tens of thousands of clones, with under 60% as singletons. The CDR3 is 15 residues long. V was pared by 3 bases and J by 4 bases, with 14 bases between. Germline CDR1 and CDR2: SGDLS and YYNGEE. The material sequenced was CD8+ T cells sorted from blood, taken around week 36, from a patient treated with tofacitinib. The chain links TRBV9 to TRBJ2-1, with unresolved D. The TCR was taken from a human donor with alopecia areata. As DNA, the CDR3 is TGTGCCAGCAGCGCGAGACTTGGGCCGTACAATGAGCAGTTCTTC. This gives the protein CASSARLGPYNEQFF.